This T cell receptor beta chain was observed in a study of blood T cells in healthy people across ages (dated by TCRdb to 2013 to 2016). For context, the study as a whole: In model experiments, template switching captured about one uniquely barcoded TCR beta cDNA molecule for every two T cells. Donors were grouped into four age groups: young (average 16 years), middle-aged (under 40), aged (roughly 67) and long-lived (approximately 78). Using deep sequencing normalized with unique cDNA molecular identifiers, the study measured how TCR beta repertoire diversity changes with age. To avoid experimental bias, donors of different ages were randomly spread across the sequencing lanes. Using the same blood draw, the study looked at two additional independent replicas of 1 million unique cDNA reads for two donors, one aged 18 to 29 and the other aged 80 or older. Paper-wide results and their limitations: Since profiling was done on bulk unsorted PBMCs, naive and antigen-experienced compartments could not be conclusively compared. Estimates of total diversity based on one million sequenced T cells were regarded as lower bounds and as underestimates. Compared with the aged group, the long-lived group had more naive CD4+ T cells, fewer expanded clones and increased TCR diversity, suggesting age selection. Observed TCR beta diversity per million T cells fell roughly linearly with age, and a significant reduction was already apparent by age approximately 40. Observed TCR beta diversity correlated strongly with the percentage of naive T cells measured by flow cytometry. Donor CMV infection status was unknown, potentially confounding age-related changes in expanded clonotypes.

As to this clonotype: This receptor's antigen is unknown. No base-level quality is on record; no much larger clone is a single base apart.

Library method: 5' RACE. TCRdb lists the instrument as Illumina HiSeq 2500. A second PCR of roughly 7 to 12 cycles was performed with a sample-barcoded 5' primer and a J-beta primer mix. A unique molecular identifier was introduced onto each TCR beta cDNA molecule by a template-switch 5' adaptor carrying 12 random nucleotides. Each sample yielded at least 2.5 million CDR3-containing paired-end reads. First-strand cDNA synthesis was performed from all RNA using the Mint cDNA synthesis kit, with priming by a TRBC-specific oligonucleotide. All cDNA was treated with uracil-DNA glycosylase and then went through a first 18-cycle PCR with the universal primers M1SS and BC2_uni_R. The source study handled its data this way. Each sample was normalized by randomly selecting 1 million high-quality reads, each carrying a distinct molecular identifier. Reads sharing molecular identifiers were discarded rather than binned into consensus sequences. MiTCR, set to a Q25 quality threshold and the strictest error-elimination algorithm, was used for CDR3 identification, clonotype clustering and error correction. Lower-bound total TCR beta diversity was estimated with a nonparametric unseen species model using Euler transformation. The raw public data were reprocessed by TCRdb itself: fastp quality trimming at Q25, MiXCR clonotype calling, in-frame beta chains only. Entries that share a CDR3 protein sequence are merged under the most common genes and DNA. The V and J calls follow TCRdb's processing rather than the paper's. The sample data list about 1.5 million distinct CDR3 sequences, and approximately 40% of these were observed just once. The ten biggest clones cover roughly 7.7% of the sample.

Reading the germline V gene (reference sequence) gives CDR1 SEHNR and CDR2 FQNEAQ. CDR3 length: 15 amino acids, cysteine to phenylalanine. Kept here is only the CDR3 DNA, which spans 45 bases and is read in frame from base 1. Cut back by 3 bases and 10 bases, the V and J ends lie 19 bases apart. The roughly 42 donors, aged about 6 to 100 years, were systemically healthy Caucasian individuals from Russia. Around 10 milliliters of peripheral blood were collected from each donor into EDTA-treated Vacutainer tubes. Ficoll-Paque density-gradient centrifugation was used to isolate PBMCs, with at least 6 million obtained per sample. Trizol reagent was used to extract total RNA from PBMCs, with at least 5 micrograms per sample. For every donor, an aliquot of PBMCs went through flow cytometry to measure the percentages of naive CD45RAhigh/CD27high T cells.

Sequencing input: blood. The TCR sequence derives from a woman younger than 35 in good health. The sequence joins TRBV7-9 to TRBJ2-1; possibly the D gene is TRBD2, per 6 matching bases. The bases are TGTGCCAGCAGCTTTGGCCGGGACTTAATTCCCGAGCAGTTCTTC. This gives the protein CASSFGRDLIPEQFF.